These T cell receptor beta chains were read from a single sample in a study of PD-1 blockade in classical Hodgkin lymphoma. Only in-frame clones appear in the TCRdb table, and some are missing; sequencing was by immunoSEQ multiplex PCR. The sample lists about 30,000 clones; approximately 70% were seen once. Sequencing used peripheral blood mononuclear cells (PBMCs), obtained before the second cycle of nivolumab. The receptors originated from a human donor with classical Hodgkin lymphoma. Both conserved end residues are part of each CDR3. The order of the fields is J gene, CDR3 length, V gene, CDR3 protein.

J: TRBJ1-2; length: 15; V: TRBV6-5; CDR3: CASSYRGLGNYGYTF
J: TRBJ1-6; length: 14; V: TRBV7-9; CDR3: CASGRGVGDSPLHF
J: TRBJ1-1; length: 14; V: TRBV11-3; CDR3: CASSFYRTGAEAFF
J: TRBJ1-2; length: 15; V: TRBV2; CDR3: CASSRDRGAYYGYTF
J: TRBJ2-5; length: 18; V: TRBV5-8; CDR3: CASSLGDVGTGRRETQYF
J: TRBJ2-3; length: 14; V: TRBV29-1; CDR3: CSVGDPWVTDTQYF
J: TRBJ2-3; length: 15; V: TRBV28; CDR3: CASSPPSGLTDTQYF
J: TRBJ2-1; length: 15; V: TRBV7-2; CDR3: CVSSYNGLLYNEQFF
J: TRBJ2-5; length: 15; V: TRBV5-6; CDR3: CASSLRTGGQETQYF
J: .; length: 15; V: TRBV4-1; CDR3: CASSQAWQGAYEQYF
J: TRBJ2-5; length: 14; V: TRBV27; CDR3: CASSPPGQGATQYF
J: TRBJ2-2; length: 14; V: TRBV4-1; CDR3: CASSHRQGSGELFF
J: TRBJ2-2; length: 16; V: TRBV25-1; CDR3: CASSEYAGVLTGELFF
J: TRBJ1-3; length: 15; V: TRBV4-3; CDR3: CASSQARTGGNTIYF
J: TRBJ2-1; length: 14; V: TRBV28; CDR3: CASSATKDRNEQFF
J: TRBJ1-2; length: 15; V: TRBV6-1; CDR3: CASSEAGTGPYGYTF
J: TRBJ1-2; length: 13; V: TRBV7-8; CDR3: CASSLYRNYGYTF
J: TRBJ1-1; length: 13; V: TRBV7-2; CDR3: CASSDRGDTEAFF
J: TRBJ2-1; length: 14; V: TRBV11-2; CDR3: CASSSTDSYNEQFF
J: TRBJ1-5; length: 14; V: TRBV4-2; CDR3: CASSPIPENQPQHF
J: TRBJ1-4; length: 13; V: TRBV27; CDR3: CASSLNRYEKLFF
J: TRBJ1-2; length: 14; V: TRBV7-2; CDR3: CASSSRTGGFGYTF
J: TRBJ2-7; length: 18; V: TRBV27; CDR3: CASSRTGTGSSSSYEQYF
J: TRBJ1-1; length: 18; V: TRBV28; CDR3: CASSLRNPIILLNTEAFF
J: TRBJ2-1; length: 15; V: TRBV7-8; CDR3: CASSRGSGVTDEQFF
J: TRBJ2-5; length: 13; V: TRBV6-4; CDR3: CASSDFEGETQYF
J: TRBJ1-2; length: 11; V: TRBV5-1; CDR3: CASSSTYGYTF
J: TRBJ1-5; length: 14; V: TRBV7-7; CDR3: CASSLGHLNQPQHF
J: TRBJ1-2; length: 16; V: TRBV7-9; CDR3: CASSNSSQGYFYGYTF
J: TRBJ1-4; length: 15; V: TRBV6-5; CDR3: CASSYSSGLREKLFF
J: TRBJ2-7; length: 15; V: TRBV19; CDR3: CASSASSGGSYEQYF
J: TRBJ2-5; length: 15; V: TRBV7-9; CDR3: CASSPGSGGVETQYF
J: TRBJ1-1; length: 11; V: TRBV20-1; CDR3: CSARVDTEAFF
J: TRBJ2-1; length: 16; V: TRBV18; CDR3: CASSPPSGGAYNEQFF
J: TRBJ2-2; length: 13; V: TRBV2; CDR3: CASGGVDTGELFF
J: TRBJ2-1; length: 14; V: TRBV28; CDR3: CASSLNLPHNEQFF
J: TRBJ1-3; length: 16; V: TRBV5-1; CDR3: CASSLGGTSHGNTIYF
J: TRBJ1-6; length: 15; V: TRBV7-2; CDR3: CASSLAEGFVSPLHF
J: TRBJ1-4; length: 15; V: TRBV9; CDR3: CASSRGDSPNEKLFF
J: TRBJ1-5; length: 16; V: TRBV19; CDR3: CASSTRGQVLNQPQHF
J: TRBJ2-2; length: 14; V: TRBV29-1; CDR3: CSARPTRDTGELFF
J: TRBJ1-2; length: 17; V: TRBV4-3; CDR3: CASSQDLYGGGGYGYTF
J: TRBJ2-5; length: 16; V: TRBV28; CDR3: CASSQTGTGLQETQYF
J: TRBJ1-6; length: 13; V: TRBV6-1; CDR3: CASTGLNNSPLHF